One and the same sample provided the 5 T cell receptor beta chains below, sequenced in a study of cytomegalovirus exposure and HLA in healthy donors. The PCR made use of 60 Vbeta and 13 Jbeta primers. Produced via immunoSEQ multiplex PCR; TCRdb's table is partial and in-frame only. The sample lists 90,000 to 140,000 clones; over 70% were seen once. Material: PBMCs. The source is a male donor in good health and CMV-seronegative.

The chain links TRBV11-2 to TRBJ2-1, with TRBD1 matching 12 bases. The CDR3 has 16 amino acids. Germline V gene lookup returns CDR1 SGHAT and CDR2 FQNNGV. V dropped 7 bases and J dropped 7; count of bases not matched to a gene: 11. The DNA of the CDR3 is TGTGCCAGCACCCACAGTGTGGGACAGGGGGCGAATGAGCAGTTCTTC. Its protein product is CASTHSVGQGANEQFF.

The chain combines TRBV5-1 with TRBJ2-5; TRBD2 is a possible D gene (5 bases). From germline, CDR1 is SGHRS and CDR2 YFSETQ. The CDR3 runs to 16 residues. With 0 bases removed from V and 2 bases from J, the gap between germline ends came to 14 bases. The CDR3 DNA is TGCGCCAGCAGCTTGGGGATCAGCGGACTGCAAGAGACCCAGTACTTC. Amino acid sequence: CASSLGISGLQETQYF. The entire variable domain, with the rest obtained from reference TRBV5-1 and TRBJ2-5, is as follows: KAGVTQTPRYLIKTRGQQVTLSCSPISGHRSVSWYQQTPGQGLQFLFEYFSETQRNKGNFPGRFSGRQFSNSRSEMNVSTLELGDSALYLCASSLGISGLQETQYFGPGTRLLVL.

This chain connects TRBV2 to TRBJ2-2; D is uncertain. With 2 bases removed from V and 6 bases from J, the gap between germline ends came to 7 bases. The V gene's germline CDR1 is SNHLY and CDR2 FYNNEI. This CDR3 has 13 residues. The CDR3 nucleotides are TGTGCCAGCAGTGAACAAGCATCCGGGGAGCTGTTTTTT. This encodes CASSEQASGELFF.

The chain employs TRBV30 and TRBJ1-2; 9 positions match TRBD1. Germline V gene lookup returns CDR1 GTSNPN and CDR2 SVGIG (reference sequence). V lost 5 bases, J lost 6 bases, and 4 bases stayed unmatched. This CDR3 has 12 amino acids. The CDR3 protein is CAWGTGSDGYTF. In nucleotides, the CDR3 is TGTGCCTGGGGGACAGGGAGCGATGGCTACACCTTC.

This chain uses TRBV7-2 with TRBJ2-7, with TRBD1 as a possible D gene (7 bases). Germline V lookup: CDR1 SGHTA, CDR2 FQGNSA. The CDR3 is 13 amino acids. V lost 6 bases and J 4 bases, leaving 13 bases between the germline ends. The CDR3 nucleotides read TGTGCCAGCAGAGACAGGGCGGGGTACGAGCAGTACTTC. This translates into CASRDRAGYEQYF.